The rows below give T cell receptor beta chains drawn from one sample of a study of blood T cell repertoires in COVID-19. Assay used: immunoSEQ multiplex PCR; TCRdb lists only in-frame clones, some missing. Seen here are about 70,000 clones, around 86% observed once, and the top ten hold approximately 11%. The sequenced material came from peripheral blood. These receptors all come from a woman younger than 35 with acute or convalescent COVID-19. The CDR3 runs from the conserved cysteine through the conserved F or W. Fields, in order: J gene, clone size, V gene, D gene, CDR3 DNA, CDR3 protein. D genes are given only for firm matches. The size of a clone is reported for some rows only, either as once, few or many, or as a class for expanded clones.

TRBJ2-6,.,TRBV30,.,TGTGCCTGGAACACCCATTCTGGGGCCAACGTCCTGACTTTC,CAWNTHSGANVLTF
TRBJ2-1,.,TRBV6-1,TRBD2,TGTGCCAGCAGTGAACGTCTCGGGACTAGCGGGTACAATGAGCAGTTCTTC,CASSERLGTSGYNEQFF
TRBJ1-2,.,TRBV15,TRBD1,TGTGCCACCAGCAGAGGGGACAGGGAGGTCTATGGCTACACCTTC,CATSRGDREVYGYTF
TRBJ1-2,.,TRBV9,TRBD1,TGTGCCAGCAGCGTAAATTTCCGGACAGGGGACTATGGCTACACCTTC,CASSVNFRTGDYGYTF
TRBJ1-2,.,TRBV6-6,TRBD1,TGTGCCAGCACCGGGACAGTTGACCAAGCTAACTATGGCTACACCTTC,CASTGTVDQANYGYTF
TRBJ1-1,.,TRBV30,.,TGTGCCTGGAGTGGTCTCGGGTCTTACGCGGGAGCTTTCTTT,CAWSGLGSYAGAFF
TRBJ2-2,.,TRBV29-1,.,TGCAGCGTTGAAGAGGGCGGGGGCGCAGGGGAGCTGTTTTTT,CSVEEGGGAGELFF
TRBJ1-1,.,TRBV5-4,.,TGTGCCAGCAGCTTGGGAGGATCGGGGGGATACACTGAAGCTTTCTTT,CASSLGGSGGYTEAFF
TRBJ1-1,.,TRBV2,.,TGTGCCAGCAGGAGGACGGAGGGTACGAACACTGAAGCTTTCTTT,CASRRTEGTNTEAFF
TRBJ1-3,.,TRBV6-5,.,TGTGCCAGTAGTCCTGTAGAAAACACCATATATTTT,CASSPVENTIYF
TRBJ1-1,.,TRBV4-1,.,TGCGCCAGCAGCCAACTACAGGGGAACACTGAAGCTTTCTTT,CASSQLQGNTEAFF
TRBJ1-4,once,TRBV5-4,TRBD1,TGTGCCAGCAGCAAAGGACAGGGCCCTAATGAAAAACTGTTTTTT,CASSKGQGPNEKLFF
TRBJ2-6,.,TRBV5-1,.,TGCGCCAGCCGACCCCCCGGGAATGGGGCCAACGTCCTGACTTTC,CASRPPGNGANVLTF
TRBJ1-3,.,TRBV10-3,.,TGTGCCATCAGTGAGTCGTGGGGCGGGGCCGTCTCTGGAAACACCATATATTTT,CAISESWGGAVSGNTIYF
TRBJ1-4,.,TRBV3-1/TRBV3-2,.,TGTGCCAGCAGCCAAGGAAGGACGGACGGGGGAAAACTGTTTTTT,CASSQGRTDGGKLFF
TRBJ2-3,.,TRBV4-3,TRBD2,TGCGCCAGCAGCCAAGATAGAAGGACTAGCGTGAGCACAGATACGCAGTATTTT,CASSQDRRTSVSTDTQYF
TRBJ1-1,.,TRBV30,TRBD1,TGTGCCTGGAGTACAGGACAGGGGGGATCTGAAGCTTTCTTT,CAWSTGQGGSEAFF
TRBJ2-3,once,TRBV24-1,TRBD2,TGTGCCACCAGTGAGGGGACTAGCGGCACAGATACGCAGTATTTT,CATSEGTSGTDTQYF
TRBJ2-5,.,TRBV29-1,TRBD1,TGCAGCGTTGAAACGACAGGGGGAAGGGAGACCCAGTACTTC,CSVETTGGRETQYF
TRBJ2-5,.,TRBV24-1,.,TGTGCCACCAGTGATGCGACAGGCTCCTGGTCCTCAGAGACCCAGTACTTC,CATSDATGSWSSETQYF
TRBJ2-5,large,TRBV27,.,TGTGCCAGCAGCCCAAGCGAGGTTGGTGAGACCCAGTACTTC,CASSPSEVGETQYF
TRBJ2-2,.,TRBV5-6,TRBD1,TGTGCCAGCAGCTATGGACAGGGGGTTATGTCTGGGGAGCTGTTTTTT,CASSYGQGVMSGELFF
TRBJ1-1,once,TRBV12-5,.,TGTGCTAGTGGTTTGCGGGGGGCGAGGGATGAAGCTTTCTTT,CASGLRGARDEAFF
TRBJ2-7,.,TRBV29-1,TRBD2,TGCAGCGTTGAAGATACCGGGACTAGCGGGGGGTCGAACGAGCAGTACTTC,CSVEDTGTSGGSNEQYF
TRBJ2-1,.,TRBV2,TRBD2,TGTGCCAGCAGTTCTCGGGCTAGCGGAGCCTACAATGAGCAGTTCTTC,CASSSRASGAYNEQFF
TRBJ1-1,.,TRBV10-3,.,TGTGCCATCTCCAGGGACATGAACACTGAAGCTTTCTTT,CAISRDMNTEAFF
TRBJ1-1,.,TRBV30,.,TGTGCCTGGAGTCGAATATCACAGGGTGAAGCTTTCTTT,CAWSRISQGEAFF
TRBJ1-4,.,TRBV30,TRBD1,TGTGCCTGGTCCTTGGGTATCGGGACAGTTGGTGAAAAACTGTTTTTT,CAWSLGIGTVGEKLFF
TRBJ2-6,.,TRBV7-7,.,TGTGCCAGCAGCTTAGTTTCCGGGACTGGGGCCAACGTCCTGACTTTC,CASSLVSGTGANVLTF
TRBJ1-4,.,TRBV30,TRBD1,TGTGCCTGGAGTAAAGGGACAGGGAAGAAAAAACTGTTTTTT,CAWSKGTGKKKLFF
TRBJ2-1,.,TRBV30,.,TGTGCCTGGAGTGTAGGGGGTGAGCAGTTCTTC,CAWSVGGEQFF
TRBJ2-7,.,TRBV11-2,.,TGTGCCAGCAGCTTAGATTCTGGAGCGGACTACGAGCAGTACTTC,CASSLDSGADYEQYF
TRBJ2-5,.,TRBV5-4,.,TGTGCCAGCAGCTTCAGTCAGGAGACCCAGTACTTC,CASSFSQETQYF
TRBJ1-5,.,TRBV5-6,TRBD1,TGTGCCAGCAGCCGGGGACAGGGGCAACATCAGCCCCAGCATTTT,CASSRGQGQHQPQHF
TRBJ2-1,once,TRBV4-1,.,TGCGCCAGCAGCCAAGATCGCACGGGGAGCTCCTACAATGAGCAGTTCTTC,CASSQDRTGSSYNEQFF
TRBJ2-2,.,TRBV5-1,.,TGCGCCAGCAGCTTGGTCCTGAACACCGGGGAGCTGTTTTTT,CASSLVLNTGELFF
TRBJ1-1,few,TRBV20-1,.,TGCAGTGCTAGTGCATTAGGGGGACCGAACACTGAAGCTTTCTTT,CSASALGGPNTEAFF
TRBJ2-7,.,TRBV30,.,TGTGCCTGGGGGGCCCAGGGGGGCCCAACCGGCGAGCAGTACTTC,CAWGAQGGPTGEQYF
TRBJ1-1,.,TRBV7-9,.,TGTGCCAGCAGACCCAGGGCGAACACTGAAGCTTTCTTT,CASRPRANTEAFF
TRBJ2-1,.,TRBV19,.,TGTGCCAGTAGTATAGTCACGGGAGCTGGAAATGAGCAGTTCTTC,CASSIVTGAGNEQFF
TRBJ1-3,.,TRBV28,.,TGTGCCAGCAGAGAAACAGGGTACTCTGGAAACACCATATATTTT,CASRETGYSGNTIYF
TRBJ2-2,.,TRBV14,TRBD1,TGTGCCAGCAGCCAATCGAACAGGGGTAACACCGGGGAGCTGTTTTTT,CASSQSNRGNTGELFF
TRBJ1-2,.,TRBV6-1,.,TGTGCCAGCAGTGACGTGGGGGCCTTCTATGGCTACACCTTC,CASSDVGAFYGYTF
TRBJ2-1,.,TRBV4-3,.,TGCGCCAGCAGCCAAGCGCGGATCAGCTCCTACAATGAGCAGTTCTTC,CASSQARISSYNEQFF
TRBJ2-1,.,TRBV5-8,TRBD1,TGTGCCAGCAGCTGGGACAGACACAATGAGCAGTTCTTC,CASSWDRHNEQFF